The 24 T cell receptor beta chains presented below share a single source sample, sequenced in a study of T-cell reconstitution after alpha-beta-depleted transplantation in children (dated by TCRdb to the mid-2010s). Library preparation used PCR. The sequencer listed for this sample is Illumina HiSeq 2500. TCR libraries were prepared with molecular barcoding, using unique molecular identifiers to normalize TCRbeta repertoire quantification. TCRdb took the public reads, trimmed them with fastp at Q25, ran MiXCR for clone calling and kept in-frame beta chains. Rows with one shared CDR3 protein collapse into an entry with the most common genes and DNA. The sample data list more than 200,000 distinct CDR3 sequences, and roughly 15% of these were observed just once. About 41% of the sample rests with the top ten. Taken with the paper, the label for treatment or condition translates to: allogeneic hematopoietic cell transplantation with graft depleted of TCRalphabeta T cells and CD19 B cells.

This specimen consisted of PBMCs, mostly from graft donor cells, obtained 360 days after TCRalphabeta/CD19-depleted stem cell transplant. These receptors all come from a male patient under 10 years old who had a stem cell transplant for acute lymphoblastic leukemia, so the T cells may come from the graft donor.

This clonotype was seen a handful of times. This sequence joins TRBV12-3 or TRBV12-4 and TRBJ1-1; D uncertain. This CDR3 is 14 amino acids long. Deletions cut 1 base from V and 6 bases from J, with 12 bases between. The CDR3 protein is CASSLDRVRAEAFF. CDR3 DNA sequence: TGTGCCAGCAGTTTAGACCGGGTTCGGGCTGAAGCTTTCTTT.

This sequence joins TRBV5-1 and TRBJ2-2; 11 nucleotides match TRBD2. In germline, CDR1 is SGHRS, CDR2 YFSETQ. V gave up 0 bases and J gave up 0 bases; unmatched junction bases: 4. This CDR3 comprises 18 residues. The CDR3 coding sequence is TGCGCCAGCAGCTTGGGACTAGCGGGACCAGCGAACACCGGGGAGCTGTTTTTT. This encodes CASSLGLAGPANTGELFF.

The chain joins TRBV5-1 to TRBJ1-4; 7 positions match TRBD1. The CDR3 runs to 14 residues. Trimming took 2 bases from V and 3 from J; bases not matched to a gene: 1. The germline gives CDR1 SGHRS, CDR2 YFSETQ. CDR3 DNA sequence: TGCGCCAGCAGCTTCAGGGGGTCTAATGAAAAACTGTTTTTT. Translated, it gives CASSFRGSNEKLFF.

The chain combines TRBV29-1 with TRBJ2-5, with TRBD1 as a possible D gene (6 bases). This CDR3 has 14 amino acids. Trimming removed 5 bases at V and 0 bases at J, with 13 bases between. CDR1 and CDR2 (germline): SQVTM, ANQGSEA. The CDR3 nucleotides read TGCAGCGTTCCGGAGAGACAGGACCAAGAGACCCAGTACTTC. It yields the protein CSVPERQDQETQYF.

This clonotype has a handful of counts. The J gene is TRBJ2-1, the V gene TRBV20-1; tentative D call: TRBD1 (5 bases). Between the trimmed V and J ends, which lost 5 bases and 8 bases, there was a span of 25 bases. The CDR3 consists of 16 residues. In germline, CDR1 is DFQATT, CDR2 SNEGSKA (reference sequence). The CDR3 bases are TGCAGTGCTCCCACGATTTTTTCAGGGCGAGTCGATGAGCAGTTCTTC. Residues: CSAPTIFSGRVDEQFF.

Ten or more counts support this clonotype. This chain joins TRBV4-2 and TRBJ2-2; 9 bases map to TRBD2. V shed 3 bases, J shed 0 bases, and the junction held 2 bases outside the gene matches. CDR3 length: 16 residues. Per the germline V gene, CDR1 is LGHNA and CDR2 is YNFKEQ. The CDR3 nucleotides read TGTGCCAGCAGCCAGTTAGCGGGGGCGAACACCGGGGAGCTGTTTTTT. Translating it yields CASSQLAGANTGELFF.

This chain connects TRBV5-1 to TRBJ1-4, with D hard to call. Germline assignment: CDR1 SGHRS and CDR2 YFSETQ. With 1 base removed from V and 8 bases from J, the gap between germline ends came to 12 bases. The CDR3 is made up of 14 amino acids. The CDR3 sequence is CASSLKGGEEKLFF. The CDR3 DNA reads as TGCGCCAGCAGCTTGAAGGGAGGCGAAGAAAAACTGTTTTTT.

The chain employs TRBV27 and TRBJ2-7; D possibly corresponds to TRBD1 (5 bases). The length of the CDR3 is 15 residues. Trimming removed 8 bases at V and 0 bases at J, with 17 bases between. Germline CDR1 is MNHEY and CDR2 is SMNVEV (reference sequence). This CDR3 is CASARQNSISYEQYF. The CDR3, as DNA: TGTGCCAGCGCTCGACAGAACTCTATCTCCTACGAGCAGTACTTC.

The chain's CDR3 is CSAIRDTLAKNIQYF. CDR3 nucleotides: TGCAGTGCCATCCGGGACACTTTAGCCAAAAACATTCAGTACTTC. The chain uses TRBV20-1 and TRBJ2-4; D might be TRBD1 (6 bases). The CDR3 is 15 amino acids. Looked up from germline, CDR1 is DFQATT and CDR2 is SNEGSKA (reference sequence). Deletions cut 6 bases from V and 0 bases from J, with 15 bases between.

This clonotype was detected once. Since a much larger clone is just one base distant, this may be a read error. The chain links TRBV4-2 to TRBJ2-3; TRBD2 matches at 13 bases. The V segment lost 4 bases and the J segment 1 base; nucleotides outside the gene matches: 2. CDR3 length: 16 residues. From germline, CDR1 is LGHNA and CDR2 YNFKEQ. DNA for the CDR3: TGTGCCAGCAGCCGCGGACTAGCGGGGGGCACAGATACGCAGTATTTT. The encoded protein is CASSRGLAGGTDTQYF.

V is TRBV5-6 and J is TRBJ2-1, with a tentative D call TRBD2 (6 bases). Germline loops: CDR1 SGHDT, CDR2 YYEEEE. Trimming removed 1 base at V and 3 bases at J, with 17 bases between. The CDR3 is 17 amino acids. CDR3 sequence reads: CASSLWVGDSIYNEQFF. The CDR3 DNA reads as TGTGCCAGCAGCTTGTGGGTCGGGGACTCGATCTACAATGAGCAGTTCTTC. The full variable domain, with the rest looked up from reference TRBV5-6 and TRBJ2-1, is DAGVTQSPTHLIKTRGQQVTLRCSPKSGHDTVSWYQQALGQGPQFIFQYYEEEERQRGNFPDRFSGHQFPNYSSELNVNALLLGDSALYLCASSLWVGDSIYNEQFFGPGTRLTVL.

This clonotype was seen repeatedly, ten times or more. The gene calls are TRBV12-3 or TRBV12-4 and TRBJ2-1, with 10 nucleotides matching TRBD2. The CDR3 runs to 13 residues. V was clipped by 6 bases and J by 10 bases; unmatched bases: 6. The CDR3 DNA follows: TGTGCCAGCAGCCCCGGAGCGGGGGGGGAGCAGTTCTTC. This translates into CASSPGAGGEQFF.

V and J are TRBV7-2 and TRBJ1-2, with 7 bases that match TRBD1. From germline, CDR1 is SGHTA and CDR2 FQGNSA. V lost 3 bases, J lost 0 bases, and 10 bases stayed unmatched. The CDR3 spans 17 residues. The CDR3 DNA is TGTGCCAGCAGCTTCATGGCCGGGACAGATACTAACTATGGCTACACCTTC. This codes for CASSFMAGTDTNYGYTF.

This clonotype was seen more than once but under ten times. The CDR3 nucleotides read TGTGCCAGCAGCCAGGGATTGGGCGAGCAGTACTTC. The encoded protein is CASSQGLGEQYF. This chain connects TRBV27 to TRBJ2-7; a weak D match, TRBD1 (5 bases). The CDR3 is made up of 12 amino acids. Germline CDR1 reads MNHEY; CDR2 reads SMNVEV (reference sequence). V lost 6 bases to trimming and J lost 6 bases, with 12 bases between them.

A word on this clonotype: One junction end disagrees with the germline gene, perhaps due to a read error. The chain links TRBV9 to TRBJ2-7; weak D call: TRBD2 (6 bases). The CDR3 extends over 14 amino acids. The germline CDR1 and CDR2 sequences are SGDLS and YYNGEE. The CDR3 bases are TGTGCCAGCATCGTAGGAGGGAGCGGCTACGAGCAGTACTTC. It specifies CASIVGGSGYEQYF.

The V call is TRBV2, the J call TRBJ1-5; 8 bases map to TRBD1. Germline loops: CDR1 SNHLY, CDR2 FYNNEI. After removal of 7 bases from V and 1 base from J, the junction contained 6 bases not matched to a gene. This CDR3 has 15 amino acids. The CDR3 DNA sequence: TGTGCCAGCACCCAGACAGGGGCAAGCAATCAGCCCCAGCATTTT. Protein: CASTQTGASNQPQHF.

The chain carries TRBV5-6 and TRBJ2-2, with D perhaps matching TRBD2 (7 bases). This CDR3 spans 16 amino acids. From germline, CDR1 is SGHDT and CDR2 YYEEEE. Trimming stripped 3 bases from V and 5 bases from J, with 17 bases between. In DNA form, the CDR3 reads TGTGCCAGCAGCTCCGGGGGGCAGGGCGTGACCGGGGAGCTGTTTTTT. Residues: CASSSGGQGVTGELFF.

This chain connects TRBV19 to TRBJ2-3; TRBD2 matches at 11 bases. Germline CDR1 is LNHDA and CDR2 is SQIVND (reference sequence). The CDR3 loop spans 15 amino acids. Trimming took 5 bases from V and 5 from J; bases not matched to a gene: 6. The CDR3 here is CASSSTSGNGDTQYF. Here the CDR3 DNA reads TGTGCCAGTAGTTCGACTAGCGGGAATGGAGATACGCAGTATTTT.

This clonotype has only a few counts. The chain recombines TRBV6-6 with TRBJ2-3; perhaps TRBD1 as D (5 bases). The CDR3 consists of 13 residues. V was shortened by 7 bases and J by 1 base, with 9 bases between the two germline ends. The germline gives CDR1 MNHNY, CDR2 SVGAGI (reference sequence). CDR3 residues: CASKGRGTDTQYF. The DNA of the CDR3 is TGTGCCAGCAAGGGCAGGGGCACAGATACGCAGTATTTT.

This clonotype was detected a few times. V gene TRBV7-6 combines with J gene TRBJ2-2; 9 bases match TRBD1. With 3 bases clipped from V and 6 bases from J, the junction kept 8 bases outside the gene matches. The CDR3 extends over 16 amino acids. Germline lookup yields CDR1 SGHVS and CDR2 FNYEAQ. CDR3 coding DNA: TGTGCCAGCAGCTTTCTAGGACAGGGGAAACCCGGGGAGCTGTTTTTT. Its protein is CASSFLGQGKPGELFF.

CDR3 DNA sequence: TGCGCCAGCAGCCAAGATCTTGGGACGAACACCGGGGAGCTGTTTTTT. It encodes CASSQDLGTNTGELFF. The rearrangement uses TRBV4-3 and TRBJ2-2; D is undetermined. From germline, CDR1 is LGHNA and CDR2 YSLEER. CDR3 length: 16 amino acids. V lost 0 bases and J lost 0, with 8 bases in between.

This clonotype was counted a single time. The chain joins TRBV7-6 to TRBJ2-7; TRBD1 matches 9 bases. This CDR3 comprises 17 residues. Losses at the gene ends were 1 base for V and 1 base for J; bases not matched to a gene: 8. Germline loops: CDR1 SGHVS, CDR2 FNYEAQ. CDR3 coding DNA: TGTGCCAGCAGCTTAGTTAGTCTCGGACAGGGGTCCTACGAGCAGTACTTC. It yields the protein CASSLVSLGQGSYEQYF.

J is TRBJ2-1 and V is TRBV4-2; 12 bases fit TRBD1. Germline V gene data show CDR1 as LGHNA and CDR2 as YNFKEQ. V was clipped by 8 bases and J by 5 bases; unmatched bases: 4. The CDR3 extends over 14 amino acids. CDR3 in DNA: TGTGCCAGCGGGGGACAGGGGGCCGACAATGAGCAGTTCTTC. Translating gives CASGGQGADNEQFF.

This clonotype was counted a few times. The CDR3 DNA reads TGTGCCAGCAGTCGCCGAGGTAGCGGGGGGGCCTCCTACAATGAGCAGTTCTTC. Amino acid sequence: CASSRRGSGGASYNEQFF. This chain uses TRBV25-1 with TRBJ2-1; TRBD2 agrees at 11 bases. The junction had 9 bases not matched to a gene; V was cut back by 5 bases and J by 0 bases. CDR1 and CDR2 from the germline V gene are MGHDK and SYGVNS. CDR3 length equals 18 residues. The entire variable domain, with the rest obtained from reference TRBV25-1 and TRBJ2-1, is as follows: EADIYQTPRYLVIGTGKKITLECSQTMGHDKMYWYQQDPGMELHLIHYSYGVNSTEKGDLSSESTVSRIRTEHFPLTLESARPSHTSQYLCASSRRGSGGASYNEQFFGPGTRLTVL.